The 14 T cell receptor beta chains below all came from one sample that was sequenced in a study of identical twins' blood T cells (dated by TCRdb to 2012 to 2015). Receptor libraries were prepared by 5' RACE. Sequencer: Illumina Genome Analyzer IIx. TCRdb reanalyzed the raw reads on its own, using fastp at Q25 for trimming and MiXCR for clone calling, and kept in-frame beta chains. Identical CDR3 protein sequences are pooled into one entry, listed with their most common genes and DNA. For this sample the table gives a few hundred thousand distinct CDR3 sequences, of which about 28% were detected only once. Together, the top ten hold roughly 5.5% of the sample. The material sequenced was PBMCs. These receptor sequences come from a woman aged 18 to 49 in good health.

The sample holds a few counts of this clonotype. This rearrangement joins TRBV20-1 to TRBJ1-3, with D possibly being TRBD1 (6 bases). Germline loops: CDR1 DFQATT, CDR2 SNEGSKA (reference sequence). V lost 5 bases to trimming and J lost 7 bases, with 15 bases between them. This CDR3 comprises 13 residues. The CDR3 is CSARRGGGNTIYF. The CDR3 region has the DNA TGCAGTGCTCGCCGCGGAGGGGGGAACACCATATATTTT.

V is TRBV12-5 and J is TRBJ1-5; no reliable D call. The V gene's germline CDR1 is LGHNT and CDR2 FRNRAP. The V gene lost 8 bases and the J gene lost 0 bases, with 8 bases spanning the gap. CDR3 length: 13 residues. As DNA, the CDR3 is TGTGCTAGTACATCTTATAGCAATCAGCCCCAGCATTTT. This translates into CASTSYSNQPQHF.

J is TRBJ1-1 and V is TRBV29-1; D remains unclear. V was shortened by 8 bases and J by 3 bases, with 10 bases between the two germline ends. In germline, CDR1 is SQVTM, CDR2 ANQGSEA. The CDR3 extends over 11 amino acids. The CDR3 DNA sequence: TGCAGCAACTGGGTGTACACTGAAGCTTTCTTT. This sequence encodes CSNWVYTEAFF. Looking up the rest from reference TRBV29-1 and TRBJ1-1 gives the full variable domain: SAVISQKPSRDICQRGTSLTIQCQVDSQVTMMFWYRQQPGQSLTLIATANQGSEATYESGFVIDKFPISRPNLTFSTLTVSNMSPEDSSIYLCSNWVYTEAFFGQGTRLTVV.

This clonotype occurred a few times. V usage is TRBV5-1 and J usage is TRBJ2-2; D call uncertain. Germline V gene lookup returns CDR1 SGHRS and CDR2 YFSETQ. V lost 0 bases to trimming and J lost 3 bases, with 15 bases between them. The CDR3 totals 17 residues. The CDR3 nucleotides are TGCGCCAGCAGCTTGGGGACCGATTACCTGGACACCGGGGAGCTGTTTTTT. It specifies CASSLGTDYLDTGELFF.

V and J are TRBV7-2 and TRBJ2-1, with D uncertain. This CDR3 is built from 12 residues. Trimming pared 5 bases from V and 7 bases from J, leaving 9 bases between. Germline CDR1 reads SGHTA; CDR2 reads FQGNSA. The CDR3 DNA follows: TGTGCCAGCAGCCAAGCTAGGAATGAGCAGTTCTTC. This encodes CASSQARNEQFF. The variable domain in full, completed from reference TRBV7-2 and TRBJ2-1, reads GAGVSQSPSNKVTEKGKDVELRCDPISGHTALYWYRQSLGQGLEFLIYFQGNSAPDKSGLPSDRFSAERTGGSVSTLTIQRTQQEDSAVYLCASSQARNEQFFGPGTRLTVL.

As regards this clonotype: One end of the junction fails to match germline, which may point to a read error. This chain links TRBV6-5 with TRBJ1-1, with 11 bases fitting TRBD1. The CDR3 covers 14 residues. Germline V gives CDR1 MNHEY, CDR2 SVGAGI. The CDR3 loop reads CAGRTGGRNTEAFF. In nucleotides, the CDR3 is TGTGCCGGCAGGACAGGGGGCAGGAACACTGAAGCTTTCTTT.

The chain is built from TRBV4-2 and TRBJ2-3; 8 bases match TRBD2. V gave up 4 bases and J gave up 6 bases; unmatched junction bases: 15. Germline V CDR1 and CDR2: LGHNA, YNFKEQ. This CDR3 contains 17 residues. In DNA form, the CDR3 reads TGTGCCAGCAGCCCTCGGGTAGGCCGGGAGGGTTTGGATACGCAGTATTTT. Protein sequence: CASSPRVGREGLDTQYF.

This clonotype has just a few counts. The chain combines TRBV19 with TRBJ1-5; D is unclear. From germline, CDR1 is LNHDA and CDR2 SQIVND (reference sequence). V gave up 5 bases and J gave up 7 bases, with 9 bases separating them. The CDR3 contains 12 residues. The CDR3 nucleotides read TGTGCCAGTAGTCGGGGAGAGCAGCCCCAGCATTTT. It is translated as CASSRGEQPQHF.

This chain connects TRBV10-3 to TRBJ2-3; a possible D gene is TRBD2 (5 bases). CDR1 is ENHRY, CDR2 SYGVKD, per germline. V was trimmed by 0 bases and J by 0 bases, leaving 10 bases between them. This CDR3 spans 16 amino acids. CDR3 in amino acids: CAISESEGVSTDTQYF. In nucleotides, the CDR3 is TGTGCCATCAGTGAGTCCGAGGGAGTTAGCACAGATACGCAGTATTTT.

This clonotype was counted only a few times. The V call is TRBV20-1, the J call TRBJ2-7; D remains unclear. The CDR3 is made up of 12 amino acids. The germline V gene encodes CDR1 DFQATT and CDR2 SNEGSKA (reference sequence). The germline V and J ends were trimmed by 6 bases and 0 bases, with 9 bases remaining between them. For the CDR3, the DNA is TGCAGTGCCGTAGGTCCCTCCTACGAGCAGTACTTC. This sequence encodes CSAVGPSYEQYF.

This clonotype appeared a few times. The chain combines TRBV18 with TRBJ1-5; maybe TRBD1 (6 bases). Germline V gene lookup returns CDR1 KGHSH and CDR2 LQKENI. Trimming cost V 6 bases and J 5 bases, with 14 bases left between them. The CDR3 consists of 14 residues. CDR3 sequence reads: CASSQEGVYQPQHF. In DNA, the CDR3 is TGTGCCAGCTCCCAGGAGGGGGTTTATCAGCCCCAGCATTTT.

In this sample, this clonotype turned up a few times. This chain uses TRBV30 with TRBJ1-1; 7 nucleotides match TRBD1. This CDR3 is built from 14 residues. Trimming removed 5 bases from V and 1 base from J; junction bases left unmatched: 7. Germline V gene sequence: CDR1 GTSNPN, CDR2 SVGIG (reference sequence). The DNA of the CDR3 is TGTGCCTGGTGCGAGGGACAGAGGAACACTGAAGCTTTCTTT. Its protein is CAWCEGQRNTEAFF.

The CDR3 spells CASSDWGASTDTQYF. The DNA for the CDR3 is TGTGCCAGCAGTGACTGGGGAGCTAGCACAGATACGCAGTATTTT. The V call is TRBV6-1, the J call TRBJ2-3; a possible D gene is TRBD2 (5 bases). V dropped 3 bases and J dropped 0 bases, with 10 bases sitting between them. CDR1 and CDR2 (germline): MNHNS, SASEGT. This CDR3 has 15 amino acids.

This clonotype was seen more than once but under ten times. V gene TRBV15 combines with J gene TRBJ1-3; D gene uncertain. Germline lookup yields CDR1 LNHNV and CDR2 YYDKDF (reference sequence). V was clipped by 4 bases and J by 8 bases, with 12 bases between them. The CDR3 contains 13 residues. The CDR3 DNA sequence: TGTGCCACCAGCAAGCAAGTCGGAGACACCATATATTTT. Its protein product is CATSKQVGDTIYF.